This TCR beta chain appears in the sequencing data of a study of T cell repertoires in cytomegalovirus infection. Study-level information: CMV infection plus the matching HLA type was flagged by public TCR beta signatures. General study points: Individuals carrying CMV plus the relevant HLA were identified by cumulative frequency of public TCR beta families.

Points on this clonotype: The antigen remains undetermined.

TCRdb reanalysed the reads using MiXCR and keeps one entry per CDR3 protein. The sample holds around 360,000 distinct CDR3 sequences; about 35% are singletons and the top ten take approximately 13%. This CDR3 comprises 17 residues. Germline V lookup: CDR1 SGHVT, CDR2 SQSDAQ. V lost 1 base, J lost 3 bases, and 19 bases lay in between. The TCR originated in a human donor in good health (CMV status not recorded). Some clones in this sample may be carry-over from other donors' samples. The rearrangement links TRBV7-4 to TRBJ2-7, with D possibly matching TRBD1 (5 bases). The sample in question was cultured PBMCs, obtained from culture after CMV antigen stimulation. In DNA, the CDR3 is TGTGCCAGCAGCTTAGGGAAACGGGCCCAGGGCTACTACGAGCAGTACTTC. Its protein is CASSLGKRAQGYYEQYF.